This TCR beta chain was profiled in a study of T-cell memory formation after mild COVID-19. Study as a whole: The two donors had largely donor-specific TCR clusters. Notes on the study in general: Cross-reactive memory appears to have joined, as suggested by some responding clones showing up in pre-infection memory. Mainly CM and EM harbored the contracting CD4+ clones; mainly EMRA harbored the CD8+ ones.

The 5'RACE method, run with constant-segment primers, produced TCR alpha and TCR beta cDNA libraries (carrying sample barcodes and UMIs). TCRdb analysed the 5' RACE reads with MiXCR anew, one entry per CDR3 protein. Here the sample spans 250,000 to 350,000 distinct CDR3 sequences, approximately 19% being singletons. Turning to this clonotype: No antigen is known for it.

The CDR3 has 15 residues. Per the germline V gene, CDR1 is SGHTA and CDR2 is FQGTGA. After removal of 5 bases from V and 6 bases from J, the junction contained 8 bases not matched to a gene. The sequence derives from a man younger than 30 who had mild COVID-19 (a few samples of this study predate the infection). Cell type and time point are not known. The chain links TRBV7-3 to TRBJ1-2, with 11 positions matching TRBD1. The sample was PBMCs or a T cell subset sorted from them (not recorded which). The CDR3 loop reads CASSHGQGAQNGYTF. In DNA form, the CDR3 reads TGTGCCAGCAGCCACGGACAGGGGGCGCAGAATGGCTACACCTTC.